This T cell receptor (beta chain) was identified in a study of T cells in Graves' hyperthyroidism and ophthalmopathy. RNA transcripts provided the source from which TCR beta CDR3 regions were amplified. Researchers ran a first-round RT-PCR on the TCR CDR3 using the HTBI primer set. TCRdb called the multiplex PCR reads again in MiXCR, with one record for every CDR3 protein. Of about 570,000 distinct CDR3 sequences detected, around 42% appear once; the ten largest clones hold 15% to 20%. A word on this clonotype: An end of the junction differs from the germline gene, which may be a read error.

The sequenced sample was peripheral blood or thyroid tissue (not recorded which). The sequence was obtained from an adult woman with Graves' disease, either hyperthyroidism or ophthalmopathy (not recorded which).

CDR3 protein: CVSSPRSGSGYAF. The CDR3 nucleotides read TGTGTCAGCAGTCCTAGGTCGGGTAGCGGCTACGCCTTC. The chain uses TRBV25-1 and TRBJ1-2, with no clear D. The CDR3 has 13 amino acids. The germline V gene encodes CDR1 MGHDK and CDR2 SYGVNS.